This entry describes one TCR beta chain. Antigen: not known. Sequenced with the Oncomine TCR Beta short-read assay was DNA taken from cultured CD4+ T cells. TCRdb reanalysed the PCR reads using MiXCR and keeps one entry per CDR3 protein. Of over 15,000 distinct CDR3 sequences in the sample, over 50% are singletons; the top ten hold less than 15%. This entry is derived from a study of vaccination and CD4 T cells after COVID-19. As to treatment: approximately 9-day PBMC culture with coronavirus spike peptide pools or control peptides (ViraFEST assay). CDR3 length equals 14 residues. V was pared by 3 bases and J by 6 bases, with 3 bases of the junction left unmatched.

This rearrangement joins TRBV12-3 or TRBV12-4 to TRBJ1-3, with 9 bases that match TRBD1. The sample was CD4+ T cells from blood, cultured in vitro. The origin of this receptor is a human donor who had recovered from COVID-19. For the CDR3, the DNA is TGTGCCAGCAGTTTCGGGGACAGGGAAAACACCATATATTTT. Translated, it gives CASSFGDRENTIYF.